This TCR beta chain was sequenced for a study of type 1 and type 2 diabetes patients. Whole-study context: Magnetic bead positive selection isolated CD4+ or CD8+ T cells from PBMCs.

In regard to this clonotype: Its antigen is undetermined.

Genomic DNA was the PCR template. The TCR beta CDR3 region was amplified using 30 forward and 13 reverse primers. TCRdb redid the calling of the multiplex PCR reads with MiXCR, one entry per CDR3 protein. Among approximately 260,000 distinct CDR3 sequences listed, 47% were seen once. Study-wide points: With limited T2D and control samples, some T1D-only expanded clones may not be T1D-specific.

V was shortened by 3 bases and J by 5 bases, with 14 bases between the two germline ends. The germline CDR1 and CDR2 sequences are DFQATT and SNEGSKA (reference sequence). The CDR3 consists of 14 residues. Anyone with other autoimmune disease or infection in the prior four weeks was excluded. This TCR was sampled from a man between 18 and 35 years old with type 2 diabetes. Sequencing used peripheral blood mononuclear cells (PBMCs). The chain is built from TRBV20-1 and TRBJ1-5; a weak D match, TRBD1 (5 bases). CDR3 amino acids: CSASGAGPHQPQHF. The CDR3 nucleotides are TGCAGTGCTAGCGGTGCAGGGCCCCATCAGCCCCAGCATTTT.